The clone carrying this T cell receptor beta chain was seen more than once but under ten times. What it recognizes is unknown. The sample is drawn from a study of T cell repertoires in cytomegalovirus infection. Across the study: The authors used CMV epitopes that were HLA-C-restricted (recently identified) and HLA-B-restricted (well studied). Whole-study results and caveats: What dominated the ex vivo response were HLA-C-restricted CMV-specific TCR beta clonotypes.

TCRdb used MiXCR to reprocess the reads, holding one entry per CDR3 protein. The sample shows roughly 340,000 distinct CDR3 sequences, almost 30% of them seen only once. The CDR3 extends over 16 amino acids. The ends were cut back, 5 bases at V and 0 bases at J, with 17 bases in the middle. Germline V gene lookup returns CDR1 SGHVS and CDR2 FNYEAQ. The receptor was isolated from a human donor in good health (CMV status not recorded). Some clones in this sample may be carry-over from other donors' samples. The chain joins TRBV7-6 to TRBJ2-7; possibly TRBD1 for D (5 bases). The material sequenced was cultured PBMCs, taken from culture after CMV antigen stimulation. As DNA, the CDR3 is TGTGCCAGCAGCCACCTATCCAGCAGGGACTCCTACGAGCAGTACTTC. Protein product: CASSHLSSRDSYEQYF.